The 2 T cell receptor beta chains given below trace back to one sample, sequenced in a study of OX40 agonist ivuxolimab in advanced cancers. TCRdb keeps only in-frame clones here, not all; method: immunoSEQ multiplex PCR. This table has around 12,000 clones, about 93% appearing once. The material sequenced was CD4+ or CD8+ T cells sorted from blood, taken in a trial of the OX40 agonist ivuxolimab. The receptor set was obtained from an adult with an advanced solid tumor such as melanoma, head and neck, liver or kidney cancer.

The chain recombines TRBV4-3 with TRBJ2-3, with TRBD2 matching 8 bases. The CDR3 runs 16 residues. Germline CDR1 reads LGHNA; CDR2 reads YSLEER. V gave up 1 base and J gave up 4 bases; unmatched junction bases: 7. The CDR3 loop reads CASSQGPGLVADTQYF. In nucleotides, the CDR3 is TGCGCCAGCAGCCAAGGACCGGGACTAGTTGCAGATACGCAGTATTTT.

V and J are TRBV5-6 and TRBJ1-2; D unresolved. Trimming took 0 bases from V and 4 from J, leaving 7 bases between them. CDR3 size: 13 residues. Germline values: CDR1 SGHDT, CDR2 YYEEEE. The CDR3 is CASSLVQVYGYTF. The CDR3 region has the DNA TGTGCCAGCAGCTTGGTGCAGGTCTATGGCTACACCTTC.